This is a list of T cell receptor beta chains from one sample in a study of technical replicates of blood from several donors. TCRdb's table, derived via immunoSEQ multiplex PCR, lists solely in-frame clones and lacks some. The sample has under 85,000 clones, 90% to 95% seen once. The sequenced material came from T cells isolated from PBMCs. The receptors were sampled from a human donor in good health. The CDR3 runs from the conserved cysteine through the conserved F or W. Each record gives: V gene, D gene, clone size, J gene, CDR3 protein, CDR3 DNA. D genes are given only for firm matches. Only part of the rows carry a size: once, few, many, or a class if the clone is expanded.

V gene: TRBV4-1
D gene: -
clone size: -
J gene: TRBJ2-7
CDR3 protein: CASSERTVYEQYF
CDR3 DNA: TGCGCCAGCAGCGAACGGACAGTCTACGAGCAGTACTTC

V gene: TRBV6-5
D gene: TRBD2
clone size: -
J gene: TRBJ2-1
CDR3 protein: CASSSLAGGRNEQFF
CDR3 DNA: TGTGCCAGCAGTTCCTTAGCGGGAGGGCGCAATGAGCAGTTCTTC

V gene: TRBV4-1
D gene: TRBD2
clone size: -
J gene: TRBJ2-3
CDR3 protein: CASSSLAGRDTQYF
CDR3 DNA: TGCGCCAGCAGCTCCCTAGCGGGGCGGGATACGCAGTATTTT

V gene: TRBV5-1
D gene: -
clone size: -
J gene: TRBJ2-1
CDR3 protein: CASSLGRANEQFF
CDR3 DNA: TGCGCCAGCAGCTTGGGCAGGGCTAATGAGCAGTTCTTC

V gene: TRBV11-2
D gene: TRBD1
clone size: -
J gene: TRBJ1-3
CDR3 protein: CASSTWTGGNTIYF
CDR3 DNA: TGTGCCAGCAGCACCTGGACAGGTGGAAACACCATATATTTT

V gene: TRBV7-2
D gene: -
clone size: -
J gene: TRBJ1-1
CDR3 protein: CASTPQSWTEAFF
CDR3 DNA: TGTGCCAGCACCCCCCAGTCGTGGACTGAAGCTTTCTTT

V gene: TRBV29-1
D gene: TRBD1
clone size: once
J gene: TRBJ1-1
CDR3 protein: CSVRVQGANTEAFF
CDR3 DNA: TGCAGCGTTAGGGTCCAGGGGGCGAACACTGAAGCTTTCTTT

V gene: TRBV10-1
D gene: -
clone size: -
J gene: TRBJ1-1
CDR3 protein: CASSVGGEAFF
CDR3 DNA: TGCGCCAGCAGTGTTGGCGGTGAAGCTTTCTTT

V gene: TRBV7-2
D gene: -
clone size: once
J gene: TRBJ1-5
CDR3 protein: CASSLEAGVPQPQHF
CDR3 DNA: TGTGCCAGCAGCTTAGAAGCAGGGGTACCCCAGCCCCAGCATTTT

V gene: TRBV4-1
D gene: TRBD1
clone size: -
J gene: TRBJ2-7
CDR3 protein: CASSQLDRVDEQYF
CDR3 DNA: TGCGCCAGCAGCCAGTTGGACAGGGTGGACGAGCAGTACTTC

V gene: TRBV5-1
D gene: TRBD1
clone size: -
J gene: TRBJ2-4
CDR3 protein: CASSDDRGENIQYF
CDR3 DNA: TGCGCCAGCAGCGACGACAGGGGTGAAAACATTCAGTACTTC

V gene: TRBV11-2
D gene: -
clone size: -
J gene: TRBJ2-1
CDR3 protein: CASSLAGAVNEQFF
CDR3 DNA: TGTGCCAGCAGCTTAGCGGGAGCCGTAAATGAGCAGTTCTTC

V gene: TRBV11-3
D gene: TRBD1
clone size: -
J gene: TRBJ2-7
CDR3 protein: CASSPGGRDEQYF
CDR3 DNA: TGTGCCAGCAGCCCAGGGGGCAGGGACGAGCAGTACTTC

V gene: TRBV5-1
D gene: -
clone size: once
J gene: TRBJ2-3
CDR3 protein: CASGPLAQSTDTQYF
CDR3 DNA: TGCGCCAGCGGGCCCCTAGCGCAAAGCACAGATACGCAGTATTTT

V gene: TRBV6-1
D gene: -
clone size: -
J gene: TRBJ1-2
CDR3 protein: CASSEGAARPYGYTF
CDR3 DNA: TGTGCCAGCAGTGAGGGGGCAGCACGCCCCTATGGCTACACCTTC

V gene: TRBV28
D gene: -
clone size: -
J gene: TRBJ2-3
CDR3 protein: CASESGTYTDTQYF
CDR3 DNA: TGTGCCAGCGAGTCCGGGACATACACAGATACGCAGTATTTT

V gene: TRBV30
D gene: TRBD2
clone size: -
J gene: TRBJ2-7
CDR3 protein: CAWSPTGGEQYF
CDR3 DNA: TGTGCCTGGAGTCCCACGGGGGGGGAGCAGTACTTC

V gene: TRBV27
D gene: -
clone size: -
J gene: TRBJ1-2
CDR3 protein: CASSPFTLYGYTF
CDR3 DNA: TGTGCCAGCTCCCCGTTTACTTTATATGGCTACACCTTC

V gene: TRBV11-3
D gene: -
clone size: -
J gene: TRBJ2-7
CDR3 protein: CASGQDPQYEQYF
CDR3 DNA: TGTGCCAGCGGACAAGATCCTCAATACGAGCAGTACTTC

V gene: TRBV4-1
D gene: TRBD2
clone size: -
J gene: TRBJ2-1
CDR3 protein: CASSQDGQLAGDSEQFF
CDR3 DNA: TGCGCCAGCAGCCAAGATGGACAACTAGCGGGAGATAGTGAGCAGTTCTTC

V gene: TRBV9
D gene: TRBD1
clone size: -
J gene: TRBJ2-1
CDR3 protein: CASSVGQGNYNEQFF
CDR3 DNA: TGTGCCAGCAGCGTCGGACAGGGAAACTACAATGAGCAGTTCTTC

V gene: TRBV5-6
D gene: -
clone size: -
J gene: TRBJ2-7
CDR3 protein: CASSLGAGTYEQYF
CDR3 DNA: TGTGCCAGCAGCTTGGGAGCAGGCACCTACGAGCAGTACTTC

V gene: TRBV6-4
D gene: -
clone size: -
J gene: TRBJ2-2
CDR3 protein: CASSMTGNTGELFF
CDR3 DNA: TGTGCCAGCAGCATGACAGGGAACACCGGGGAGCTGTTTTTT

V gene: TRBV4-3
D gene: TRBD2
clone size: -
J gene: TRBJ2-5
CDR3 protein: CASSQGMGGGETQYF
CDR3 DNA: TGCGCCAGCAGCCAAGGGATGGGCGGGGGAGAGACCCAGTACTTC

V gene: TRBV19
D gene: TRBD2
clone size: -
J gene: TRBJ2-5
CDR3 protein: CASDHGSRTSGRRETQYF
CDR3 DNA: TGTGCCAGTGACCATGGGTCCCGCACTAGCGGGAGGCGGGAGACCCAGTACTTC

V gene: TRBV6-5
D gene: -
clone size: -
J gene: TRBJ1-4
CDR3 protein: CASSYGQLNEKLFF
CDR3 DNA: TGTGCCAGCAGTTACGGACAGCTTAATGAAAAACTGTTTTTT

V gene: TRBV5-4
D gene: TRBD2
clone size: -
J gene: TRBJ2-1
CDR3 protein: CASSGTSLGDEQFF
CDR3 DNA: TGTGCCAGCAGCGGGACTAGCTTGGGAGATGAGCAGTTCTTC

V gene: TRBV2
D gene: -
clone size: -
J gene: TRBJ1-1
CDR3 protein: CASSEAQGSEAFF
CDR3 DNA: TGTGCCAGCAGTGAAGCGCAGGGATCTGAAGCTTTCTTT

V gene: TRBV28
D gene: TRBD1
clone size: -
J gene: TRBJ2-3
CDR3 protein: CASSRLIWDRGGTDTQYF
CDR3 DNA: TGTGCCAGCAGTCGACTAATCTGGGACAGGGGAGGGACAGATACGCAGTATTTT

V gene: TRBV5-3
D gene: TRBD1
clone size: -
J gene: TRBJ2-7
CDR3 protein: CARSFPRDRGPREYF
CDR3 DNA: TGTGCCAGAAGCTTCCCCCGGGACAGGGGCCCCCGGGAGTACTTC

V gene: TRBV5-6
D gene: TRBD2
clone size: -
J gene: TRBJ2-7
CDR3 protein: CASSLGLAQQYF
CDR3 DNA: TGTGCCAGCAGCTTGGGACTAGCTCAGCAGTACTTC

V gene: TRBV27
D gene: -
clone size: -
J gene: TRBJ1-5
CDR3 protein: CASSPKPSTGNQPQHF
CDR3 DNA: TGTGCCAGCAGTCCGAAACCTTCGACAGGAAATCAGCCCCAGCATTTT

V gene: TRBV11-2
D gene: -
clone size: once
J gene: TRBJ2-5
CDR3 protein: CASSLNRVGETQYF
CDR3 DNA: TGTGCCAGCAGCTTAAACCGGGTGGGAGAGACCCAGTACTTC

V gene: TRBV4-3
D gene: -
clone size: -
J gene: TRBJ2-7
CDR3 protein: CASSQGTPPSYEQYF
CDR3 DNA: TGCGCCAGCAGCCAAGGGACACCACCTTCCTACGAGCAGTACTTC

V gene: TRBV7-7
D gene: -
clone size: -
J gene: TRBJ2-1
CDR3 protein: CASSLARGAGNEQFF
CDR3 DNA: TGTGCTAGCAGCTTAGCCCGCGGGGCTGGGAATGAGCAGTTCTTC

V gene: TRBV15
D gene: -
clone size: -
J gene: TRBJ2-4
CDR3 protein: CATSRVGPSAKNIQYF
CDR3 DNA: TGTGCCACCAGCAGAGTGGGCCCTTCGGCCAAAAACATTCAGTACTTC

V gene: TRBV19
D gene: -
clone size: -
J gene: TRBJ1-1
CDR3 protein: CASSIDREETEAFF
CDR3 DNA: TGTGCCAGTAGTATAGACAGGGAGGAGACTGAAGCTTTCTTT

V gene: TRBV9
D gene: TRBD2
clone size: -
J gene: TRBJ2-2
CDR3 protein: CASSGDLAGGDTGELFF
CDR3 DNA: TGTGCCAGCAGCGGGGACCTAGCGGGAGGGGACACCGGGGAGCTGTTTTTT

V gene: TRBV11-3
D gene: -
clone size: -
J gene: TRBJ1-5
CDR3 protein: CASSLARDQPQHF
CDR3 DNA: TGTGCCAGCAGCTTAGCTCGGGATCAGCCCCAGCATTTT

V gene: TRBV19
D gene: -
clone size: -
J gene: TRBJ1-4
CDR3 protein: CASSAQRGEKLFF
CDR3 DNA: TGTGCCAGTAGTGCTCAAAGGGGTGAAAAACTGTTTTTT

V gene: TRBV6-5
D gene: -
clone size: -
J gene: TRBJ1-1
CDR3 protein: CASSKNTEAFF
CDR3 DNA: TGTGCCAGCAGCAAGAACACTGAAGCTTTCTTT

V gene: TRBV7-2
D gene: TRBD1
clone size: -
J gene: TRBJ1-4
CDR3 protein: CASSLPGTGEEKLFF
CDR3 DNA: TGTGCCAGCAGCCTACCTGGGACAGGTGAAGAAAAACTGTTTTTT

V gene: TRBV4-2
D gene: -
clone size: -
J gene: TRBJ2-1
CDR3 protein: CASSQEPASAYNEQFF
CDR3 DNA: TGTGCCAGCAGCCAAGAACCGGCTAGCGCCTACAATGAGCAGTTCTTC

V gene: TRBV6-1
D gene: TRBD1
clone size: -
J gene: TRBJ1-1
CDR3 protein: CASSTDREFDTEAFF
CDR3 DNA: TGTGCCAGCAGTACTGACAGGGAATTTGACACTGAAGCTTTCTTT

V gene: TRBV2
D gene: -
clone size: -
J gene: TRBJ1-1
CDR3 protein: CVSRTEYLRRAFF
CDR3 DNA: TGTGTCAGCAGGACAGAGTACCTAAGGCGAGCTTTCTTT

V gene: TRBV5-6
D gene: TRBD2
clone size: -
J gene: TRBJ2-3
CDR3 protein: CASSFRLSGRQADTQYF
CDR3 DNA: TGTGCCAGCAGCTTCCGCCTAAGCGGGAGGCAGGCAGATACGCAGTATTTT

V gene: TRBV27
D gene: TRBD1
clone size: -
J gene: TRBJ1-2
CDR3 protein: CASSRQGMNYGYTF
CDR3 DNA: TGTGCCAGCAGTCGACAGGGGATGAACTATGGCTACACCTTC

V gene: TRBV7-3
D gene: TRBD2
clone size: -
J gene: TRBJ2-2
CDR3 protein: CASSLKAAGEVPGELFF
CDR3 DNA: TGTGCCAGCAGCTTAAAGGCGGCGGGAGAGGTCCCCGGGGAGCTGTTTTTT

V gene: TRBV27
D gene: -
clone size: -
J gene: TRBJ1-2
CDR3 protein: CASKEAGVRNGYTF
CDR3 DNA: TGTGCCAGCAAGGAGGCAGGGGTACGGAATGGCTACACCTTC

V gene: TRBV10-3
D gene: TRBD2
clone size: -
J gene: TRBJ2-1
CDR3 protein: CAISPASGSYNEQFF
CDR3 DNA: TGTGCCATCAGTCCAGCTAGCGGGAGCTACAATGAGCAGTTCTTC

V gene: TRBV6-6
D gene: -
clone size: -
J gene: TRBJ2-7
CDR3 protein: CASRQGFIREQYF
CDR3 DNA: TGTGCCAGCAGACAGGGTTTCATCCGCGAGCAGTACTTC

V gene: TRBV14
D gene: -
clone size: -
J gene: TRBJ2-3
CDR3 protein: CASSQGFRNTDTQYF
CDR3 DNA: TGTGCCAGCAGCCAAGGATTCAGGAACACAGATACGCAGTATTTT

V gene: TRBV5-1
D gene: TRBD1
clone size: -
J gene: TRBJ2-5
CDR3 protein: CASSGGQGLETQYF
CDR3 DNA: TGCGCCAGCAGCGGCGGACAGGGTTTAGAGACCCAGTACTTC

V gene: TRBV2
D gene: -
clone size: -
J gene: TRBJ1-5
CDR3 protein: CASMEGTNQPQHF
CDR3 DNA: TGTGCCAGCATGGAGGGGACCAATCAGCCCCAGCATTTT

V gene: TRBV9
D gene: -
clone size: -
J gene: TRBJ1-5
CDR3 protein: CASSVEGDIYSNQPQHF
CDR3 DNA: TGTGCCAGCAGCGTAGAGGGGGACATCTATAGCAATCAGCCCCAGCATTTT

V gene: TRBV2
D gene: TRBD1
clone size: -
J gene: TRBJ1-4
CDR3 protein: CASSVGQGHNEKLFF
CDR3 DNA: TGTGCCAGCAGTGTGGGACAGGGTCATAATGAAAAACTGTTTTTT

V gene: TRBV7-9
D gene: TRBD1
clone size: -
J gene: TRBJ2-7
CDR3 protein: CASSSMTGMSYEQYF
CDR3 DNA: TGTGCCAGCAGCTCCATGACAGGGATGTCCTACGAGCAGTACTTC